This T cell receptor beta chain appears in the sequencing data of a study of blood T cells in healthy people across ages. The table lists this clonotype with a few counts. Germline V CDR1 and CDR2: LGHNA, YNFKEQ. The CDR3 consists of 17 residues. V shed 1 base and J shed 3 bases, with 17 bases lying between them. A second PCR of roughly 6 to 12 cycles used a sample-barcoded 5' primer and a J-beta primer mix. Unique molecular identifiers of 12 random nucleotides labeled each cDNA. One entry per CDR3 protein, called by TCRdb with MiXCR from the 5' RACE reads. Of about 1.8 million distinct CDR3 sequences listed, around half were seen once; the top ten hold less than 2.5%.

The chain couples TRBV4-2 to TRBJ2-3; D possibly matches TRBD1 or TRBD2 (5 bases each). This receptor was identified in a woman in her 40s in good health. Input material: blood. CDR3 loop: CASSQGLGVGETDTQYF. The CDR3 region has the DNA TGTGCCAGCAGCCAAGGATTGGGGGTAGGGGAAACAGATACGCAGTATTTT.